Sample share makes the clone carrying this TCR gamma chain medium-sized. The antigen is not known. The record originates from a study of gamma delta lymphoproliferative disorders and STAT genes. Whole-study results and caveats: Symptomatic patients' major clones used less common gene combinations than indolent patients'.

The CDR3 covers 12 residues. Losses at the gene ends were 5 bases for V and 3 bases for J; bases not matched to a gene: 4. CDR1 is VENAVY and CDR2 is YDSYNSRV in the germline V gene. TCRdb reanalysed the multiplex PCR reads with CATT. Among over a thousand gamma-chain clones listed, roughly 9.7% were seen once. The receptor sequences were amplified from genomic DNA of peripheral blood mononuclear cells. The sequencing sample was made of blood. The rearrangement links TRGV8 to TRGJ1 or TRGJ2. This clonotype originated in a human donor with gamma-delta T-cell large granular lymphocyte leukemia. Here the CDR3 reads CATWVFYYKKLF. The CDR3 DNA reads TGTGCCACCTGGGTCTTTTATTATAAGAAACTCTTT.